Below, 4 T cell receptor beta chains from the same sample are listed, as sequenced in a study of cytomegalovirus exposure and HLA in healthy donors. The primer mix had 60 Vbeta and 13 Jbeta primers. Sequencing used immunoSEQ multiplex PCR; TCRdb keeps in-frame clones, though not all of them. The sample gives roughly 140,000 clones, around 79% of which show up once; over 2.5% is in the top ten. Sequencing was performed on PBMCs. All receptors derive from a man between 35 and 55 years old in good health and CMV-seropositive.

In its sample, this clone was seen a few times. This chain links TRBV6-5 with TRBJ1-5; tentatively, D is TRBD1 (5 bases). CDR3 length: 13 amino acids. The V end was cut by 5 bases, the J end by 4 bases, with 9 bases between. CDR1 is MNHEY and CDR2 is SVGAGI in the germline V gene. The CDR3 spells CASSLDRNQPQHF. CDR3 nucleotides: TGTGCCAGCAGTCTAGACAGAAATCAGCCCCAGCATTTT.

This clone was seen only a few times. The chain has TRBV18 and TRBJ2-2, with 11 bases identical to TRBD2. The ends lost 3 bases at V and 4 bases at J; junction bases unmatched: 4. The V gene's germline CDR1 is KGHSH and CDR2 LQKENI. The CDR3 runs to 16 residues. DNA of the CDR3: TGTGCCAGCTCACCCAGACTAGCGGGACTCACCGGGGAGCTGTTTTTT. It encodes CASSPRLAGLTGELFF.

V gene TRBV28 combines with J gene TRBJ1-5; maybe TRBD1 (6 bases). V shed 9 bases and J shed 1 base, with 13 bases lying between them. This CDR3 comprises 14 residues. Germline CDR1 is MDHEN and CDR2 is SYDVKM. Here the CDR3 DNA reads TGTGCCAGTTTACAGGGAGGGAGCAATCAGCCCCAGCATTTT. Protein: CASLQGGSNQPQHF.

The J gene is TRBJ2-3, the V gene TRBV2, with 10 bases that match TRBD2. The CDR3 is 17 residues long. Per the germline V gene, CDR1 is SNHLY and CDR2 is FYNNEI. V lost 2 bases to trimming and J lost 1 base; unmatched junction nucleotides: 6. CDR3 sequence reads: CASSERPSGGRTDTQYF. CDR3 nucleotide sequence: TGTGCCAGCAGTGAACGGCCTAGCGGGGGACGCACAGATACGCAGTATTTT.